This entry lists 16 T cell receptor beta chains sequenced from one sample in a study of blood T cells in healthy people across ages. With a J-beta primer mix and a sample-barcoded 5' primer, a second PCR ran about 7 to 12 cycles. TCRdb processed the 5' RACE reads anew with MiXCR; each CDR3 protein has one entry. Of about 650,000 distinct CDR3 sequences listed, 32% are singletons. What was sequenced was blood. Receptors were obtained from a woman aged 80 or over in good health.

This clonotype was detected a few times. A read error may explain this, as a much larger clone is one base away. The chain uses TRBV5-1 and TRBJ2-1, with 11 nucleotides matching TRBD1. The CDR3 length is 14 residues. V dropped 3 bases and J dropped 6; count of bases not matched to a gene: 2. Germline V CDR1 and CDR2: SGHRS, YFSETQ. CDR3 nucleotide sequence: TGCGCCAGCAGCTGGGGACAGGGGGGCAATGAGCAGTTCTTC. Protein product: CASSWGQGGNEQFF. The full variable domain, completed using reference TRBV5-1 and TRBJ2-1, is KAGVTQTPRYLIKTRGQQVTLSCSPISGHRSVSWYQQTPGQGLQFLFEYFSETQRNKGNFPGRFSGRQFSNSRSEMNVSTLELGDSALYLCASSWGQGGNEQFFGPGTRLTVL.

This clonotype turned up a few times. The chain couples TRBV27 to TRBJ2-3; 9 bases are shared with TRBD2. Germline V gives CDR1 MNHEY, CDR2 SMNVEV (reference sequence). This CDR3 has 16 residues. After removal of 2 bases from V and 3 bases from J, the junction contained 6 bases not matched to a gene. The CDR3 sequence is CASSLAGGPFTDTQYF. In DNA, the CDR3 is TGTGCCAGCAGTTTAGCGGGGGGGCCCTTTACAGATACGCAGTATTTT.

This clonotype was observed many times. The chain is built from TRBV20-1 and TRBJ2-5; D remains ambiguous. The CDR3 has 13 residues. Trimming removed 0 bases from V and 7 bases from J, with 12 bases in between. CDR1 is DFQATT, CDR2 SNEGSKA, per germline (reference sequence). This chain's CDR3 is CSARDLGRRTQYF. CDR3 DNA: TGCAGTGCTAGAGATCTTGGAAGAAGGACCCAGTACTTC.

The chain carries TRBV7-2 and TRBJ2-7, with a tentative D call TRBD2 (5 bases). Germline V lookup: CDR1 SGHTA, CDR2 FQGNSA. The V gene lost 5 bases and the J gene lost 2 bases, with 13 bases spanning the gap. The CDR3 runs 14 residues. This chain's CDR3 is CASSTHPGAYEQYF. In DNA, the CDR3 is TGTGCCAGCAGCACCCATCCCGGGGCCTACGAGCAGTACTTC.

This chain links TRBV20-1 with TRBJ2-5; perhaps TRBD2 as D (6 bases). V was trimmed by 0 bases and J by 2 bases, leaving 16 bases between them. The germline V gene has CDR1 DFQATT and CDR2 SNEGSKA (reference sequence). This CDR3 comprises 16 residues. The CDR3 DNA is TGCAGTGCTAGAGATATCGCGGCGGGAAGTCAAGAGACCCAGTACTTC. It specifies CSARDIAAGSQETQYF.

This clonotype was detected many times. The chain uses TRBV6-2 or TRBV6-3 and TRBJ2-1, with D possibly being TRBD1 or TRBD2 (6 bases each). Looked up from germline, CDR1 is MNHEY and CDR2 is SVGEGT. The CDR3 runs 18 residues. The V end was cut by 2 bases, the J end by 1 base, with 18 bases between. CDR3 nucleotide sequence: TGTGCCAGCAGTTACCCCCTCCTGGGGGGCGGTTCCTACAATGAGCAGTTCTTC. It encodes CASSYPLLGGGSYNEQFF.

This clonotype was observed a handful of times. V gene TRBV27 combines with J gene TRBJ2-1, with D possibly matching TRBD2 (5 bases). The J call may be faulty, since TRBJ2-7 better matches the DNA end. Germline lookup yields CDR1 MNHEY and CDR2 SMNVEV (reference sequence). The CDR3 has 15 residues. CDR3 sequence reads: CASSLPGSSYNEQYF. Written as DNA, the CDR3 is TGTGCCAGCAGTTTACCGGGGAGCTCCTACAATGAGCAGTACTTC.

This clonotype occurred many times. The chain joins TRBV5-1 to TRBJ2-3; D gene ambiguous. Germline lookup yields CDR1 SGHRS and CDR2 YFSETQ. V lost 0 bases to trimming and J lost 5 bases, with 13 bases between them. The CDR3 consists of 15 residues. The CDR3 is CASSLANTPGDTQYF. The CDR3 DNA follows: TGCGCCAGCAGCTTGGCCAATACCCCGGGAGATACGCAGTATTTT. Combining the CDR3 with reference TRBV5-1 and TRBJ2-3 gives the whole variable domain KAGVTQTPRYLIKTRGQQVTLSCSPISGHRSVSWYQQTPGQGLQFLFEYFSETQRNKGNFPGRFSGRQFSNSRSEMNVSTLELGDSALYLCASSLANTPGDTQYFGPGTRLTVL.

This clonotype was picked up many times. This chain links TRBV5-1 with TRBJ2-3; maybe TRBD2 (5 bases). The CDR3 length is 16 residues. Germline loops: CDR1 SGHRS, CDR2 YFSETQ. V lost 0 bases and J lost 4, with 15 bases in between. In DNA, the CDR3 is TGCGCCAGCAGCTTGGCCCCGGGGATTGGGTCAGATACGCAGTATTTT. This codes for CASSLAPGIGSDTQYF.

This clonotype was recorded at least ten times. V gene TRBV20-1 combines with J gene TRBJ2-3; D may match TRBD1 or TRBD2 (5 bases each). V was clipped by 4 bases and J by 2 bases, with 19 bases between them. From germline, CDR1 is DFQATT and CDR2 SNEGSKA (reference sequence). This CDR3 has 16 amino acids. DNA of the CDR3: TGCAGTGCTACCCCTCAGACCCTGGGACCCACAGATACGCAGTATTTT. It yields the protein CSATPQTLGPTDTQYF.

This clonotype was observed many times. The CDR3 reads CATSDPGTSNEQFF. Written as DNA, the CDR3 is TGTGCCACCAGTGATCCCGGGACTTCCAATGAGCAGTTCTTC. The chain is built from TRBV24-1 and TRBJ2-1; D is possibly TRBD2 (6 bases). Germline V gene data show CDR1 as KGHDR and CDR2 as SFDVKD. CDR3 size: 14 residues. V shed 3 bases and J shed 6 bases, with 11 bases lying between them.

The chain joins TRBV25-1 to TRBJ1-1; TRBD1 is a possible D gene (5 bases). Germline V gene sequence: CDR1 MGHDK, CDR2 SYGVNS. The CDR3 is 15 residues long. V gave up 3 bases and J gave up 7 bases, with 18 bases separating them. The CDR3 loop is CASSDHSLGGSEAFF. The CDR3 DNA sequence: TGTGCCAGCAGTGACCATTCTCTCGGGGGGAGTGAAGCTTTCTTT.

The chain joins TRBV20-1 to TRBJ1-5; 8 nucleotides agree with TRBD1. The V and J ends lost 3 bases and 6 bases, in that order; junction bases with no gene match: 7. CDR1 is DFQATT, CDR2 SNEGSKA, per germline (reference sequence). This CDR3 region has 14 residues. CDR3 coding DNA: TGCAGTGCTAGTTCCGGACAGGGCAGTCAGCCCCAGCATTTT. Translated: CSASSGQGSQPQHF.

Concerning this clonotype: A much larger clone sits a single nucleotide away, making a read error possible. V gene TRBV5-1 combines with J gene TRBJ2-7; no firm D call. Looked up from germline, CDR1 is SGHRS and CDR2 is YFSETQ. The CDR3 is made up of 15 amino acids. The germline V and J ends were trimmed by 0 bases and 0 bases, with 10 bases remaining between them. The CDR3 here is CASSLALHSSYEQYF. CDR3 coding DNA: TGCGCCAGCAGCTTGGCATTACATAGCTCCTACGAGCAGTACTTC.

To note about this clonotype: A much larger clone sits a single nucleotide away, making a read error possible. This CDR3 is CASSLWQNTEAFF. The CDR3 coding sequence is TGTGCCAGCAGCTTATGGCAGAACACTGAAGCTTTCTTT. This chain links TRBV7-3 with TRBJ1-1, with D hard to call. Germline CDR1 is SGHTA and CDR2 is FQGTGA. The CDR3 has 13 amino acids. V lost 2 bases and J 1 base, leaving 5 bases between the germline ends.

This clonotype has only one observation. This sequence joins TRBV3-1 and TRBJ2-7, with D perhaps matching TRBD1 (5 bases). The last part of the DNA fits TRBJ2-5 better; the J call may be wrong. Germline loops: CDR1 LGHDT, CDR2 YNNKEL (reference sequence). This CDR3 is built from 13 residues. DNA for the CDR3: TGTGCCAGCACACTACAGGTGGCGGAGACCCAGTACTTC. It translates to CASTLQVAETQYF.